Each of the 13 T cell receptor beta chains below was sequenced from the same sample in a study of STAT3 mutations in large granular lymphocyte leukemia. Findings and limits, study-wide: In T-cell large granular lymphocyte leukemia, about half of patients showed multiple immunodominant subclonotypes.

Profiling relied on immunoSEQ multiplex PCR, and the TCRdb table lists in-frame clones only, not all of them. The sample holds under 5,000 clones, 45% to 50% seen once. Antigen specificity for these receptors is unknown. Specimen: peripheral blood mononuclear cells. These receptors all come from a man aged 55 to 69 with T-cell large granular lymphocyte leukemia. Some clones in this sample may be carry-over from other donors' samples.

The chain recombines TRBV5-1 with TRBJ2-7; 12 bases are shared with TRBD2. The CDR3 covers 24 residues. CDR1 is SGHRS and CDR2 is YFSETQ in the germline V gene. V shed 3 bases and J 9 bases; nucleotides not matched to a gene: 37. CDR3 DNA: TGCGCCAGCAGCTCAAAAAGCAGATGGACTAGCGGGACAACTATACTACGAGTTGATGACGCGCAGTACGTC. Residues: CASSSKSRWTSGTTILRVDDAQYV.

This clone was seen a handful of times. This chain joins TRBV6-1 and TRBJ1-3; D remains ambiguous. Germline values: CDR1 MNHNS, CDR2 SASEGT. The V gene lost 3 bases and the J gene lost 2 bases, with 11 bases spanning the gap. CDR3 size: 15 residues. The CDR3 DNA follows: TGTGCCAGCAGTGACGACCCTTCCCCTGGAAACACCATATATTTT. Protein product: CASSDDPSPGNTIYF.

This chain links TRBV9 with TRBJ1-2; 11 nucleotides agree with TRBD1. This CDR3 region has 16 residues. Trimming at V came to 3 bases and at J to 8 bases, leaving 12 bases not matched to a gene. Per germline, CDR1 SGDLS and CDR2 YYNGEE. This CDR3 is CASSAPPGQGVGGYTF. For the CDR3, the DNA is TGTGCCAGCAGCGCGCCCCCGGGACAGGGGGTTGGAGGCTACACCTTC. Full variable domain (remainder filled in from reference TRBV9 and TRBJ1-2): DSGVTQTPKHLITATGQRVTLRCSPRSGDLSVYWYQQSLDQGLQFLIQYYNGEERAKGNILERFSAQQFPDLHSELNLSSLELGDSALYFCASSAPPGQGVGGYTFGSGTRLTVV.

The genes are TRBV7-2 and TRBJ2-3; D call uncertain. The CDR3 sequence is 12 residues long. Trimming cost V 3 bases and J 2 bases, with 3 bases left between them. Looked up from germline, CDR1 is SGHTA and CDR2 is FQGNSA. The chain's CDR3 is CASSFDTDTQYF. CDR3 nucleotide sequence: TGTGCCAGCAGCTTTGACACAGATACGCAGTATTTT.

This clone was observed a handful of times. This rearrangement joins TRBV30 to TRBJ1-5; unclear D gene. V was pared by 5 bases and J by 5 bases, with 13 bases between. Germline assignment: CDR1 GTSNPN and CDR2 SVGIG (reference sequence). The CDR3 has 13 amino acids. The DNA for the CDR3 is TGTGCCTGGTCCGACGACTCTTATCAGCCCCAGCATTTT. Translation gives CAWSDDSYQPQHF.

V usage is TRBV5-1 and J usage is TRBJ2-7; 9 bases align to TRBD1. Per germline, CDR1 SGHRS and CDR2 YFSETQ. CDR3 length: 15 amino acids. The trim removed 4 bases at V and 2 bases at J, leaving 7 bases unmatched. CDR3 sequence: CASSQGDRVAYEQYF. CDR3 DNA sequence: TGCGCCAGCAGCCAAGGGGACAGGGTAGCCTACGAGCAGTACTTC.

The V gene is TRBV30, the J gene TRBJ2-1; D call uncertain. Trimming cost V 1 base and J 6 bases, with 7 bases left between them. The CDR3 contains 12 residues. Germline V CDR1 and CDR2: GTSNPN, SVGIG (reference sequence). The CDR3 bases are TGTGCCTGGAGTGCAATAGGCAATGAGCAGTTCTTC. Protein sequence: CAWSAIGNEQFF.

The rearrangement uses TRBV25-1 and TRBJ1-2; D is possibly TRBD1 (6 bases). V dropped 2 bases and J dropped 2 bases, with 12 bases sitting between them. Per the germline V gene, CDR1 is MGHDK and CDR2 is SYGVNS. The CDR3 runs to 15 residues. CDR3 nucleotides: TGTGCCAGCAGTGAACCGGGGGCAGGGAACTATGGCTACACCTTC. It codes for CASSEPGAGNYGYTF.

In its sample, this clone was seen a few times. This chain joins TRBV15 and TRBJ2-1; 10 nucleotides align to TRBD1. The CDR3 contains 14 residues. Germline CDR1 LNHNV, CDR2 YYDKDF (reference sequence). V was pared by 3 bases and J by 7 bases, with 3 bases of the junction left unmatched. The CDR3: CATSSGQGENEQFF. In nucleotides, the CDR3 is TGTGCCACCAGCAGTGGACAGGGGGAGAATGAGCAGTTCTTC.

This clone occurred a few times. This CDR3 is CASTPPGTGFHYGYTF. The CDR3 DNA follows: TGTGCCTCTACCCCCCCCGGGACAGGGTTTCACTATGGCTACACCTTC. The chain combines TRBV30 with TRBJ1-2; 9 positions match TRBD1. J gave up 3 bases and V 7 bases, and 15 bases lay outside the gene matches. The germline CDR1 and CDR2 sequences are GTSNPN and SVGIG (reference sequence). The CDR3 sequence is 16 residues long. The variable domain in full, completed from reference TRBV30 and TRBJ1-2, reads SQTIHQWPATLVQPVGSPLSLECTVEGTSNPNLYWYRQAAGRGLQLLFYSVGIGQISSEVPQNLSASRPQDRQFILSSKKLLLSDSGFYLCASTPPGTGFHYGYTFGSGTRLTVV.

The chain carries TRBV14 and TRBJ1-1; tentative D call: TRBD1 (5 bases). This CDR3 has 15 residues. V was clipped by 3 bases and J by 2 bases, with 13 bases between them. Germline CDR1 reads SGHDN; CDR2 reads FVKESK. In DNA, the CDR3 is TGTGCCAGCAGCCACGGGGGAGGACAAAACACTGAAGCTTTCTTT. Translation gives CASSHGGGQNTEAFF. The full variable domain, in which reference TRBV14 and TRBJ1-1 provide the parts outside the CDR3, is EAGVTQFPSHSVIEKGQTVTLRCDPISGHDNLYWYRRVMGKEIKFLLHFVKESKQDESGMPNNRFLAERTGGTYSTLKVQPAELEDSGVYFCASSHGGGQNTEAFFGQGTRLTVV.

This clone is medium-sized. The chain couples TRBV30 to TRBJ1-1; D is perhaps TRBD1 (5 bases). Germline CDR1 is GTSNPN and CDR2 is SVGIG (reference sequence). The CDR3 runs to 13 residues. V was pared by 1 base and J by 4 bases, with 10 bases between. CDR3 region: CAWSAGTGTEAFF. CDR3 sequence (DNA): TGTGCCTGGAGTGCTGGGACGGGCACTGAAGCTTTCTTT.

The V call is TRBV18, the J call TRBJ2-3; tentatively, D is TRBD2 (6 bases). The CDR3 runs to 13 residues. Looked up from germline, CDR1 is KGHSH and CDR2 is LQKENI. V shed 5 bases and J shed 4 bases, with 10 bases lying between them. CDR3 coding DNA: TGTGCCAGCTCAGAGCGGGCTTCAGATACGCAGTATTTT. It translates to CASSERASDTQYF.